Described below is a single TCR beta chain sequence and its context. Some clones are missing from TCRdb's copy, which holds only in-frame ones; the method was immunoSEQ multiplex PCR. Here the sample spans fewer than 25,000 clones, around 67% being singletons. The data were obtained in a study of tumor-infiltrating lymphocytes in localized non-small cell lung cancer. At the level of the study: Resected tumor was paired with non-adjacent uninvolved lung from the same patient.

Trimming cost V 2 bases and J 5 bases; bases outside gene matches: 3. Germline V gene sequence: CDR1 MNHNS, CDR2 SASEGT. The CDR3 totals 15 residues. The V call is TRBV6-1, the J call TRBJ2-1; 10 nucleotides match TRBD2. Input material: lung tumor tissue. This TCR derives from a human donor with non-small cell lung cancer. The CDR3 bases are TGTGCCAGCAGTGAACTAGCGGGAGCGCACAATGAGCAGTTCTTC. This codes for CASSELAGAHNEQFF.